These T cell receptor beta chains were read from a single sample in a study of blood T cell repertoires in COVID-19. Generated by immunoSEQ multiplex PCR, the TCRdb table keeps only in-frame clones and is missing some. Altogether around 250,000 clones are present, about 87% being singletons, with the ten largest covering 5.5% to 9%. Sequences were obtained from peripheral blood. Receptor source: a woman in her 70s with active or convalescent COVID-19. Both conserved end residues are part of each CDR3. A D gene is named only where the DNA matches it firmly. Some rows mark clone size as missing; the rest say once, few, many or name a class of expanded clone.

V gene	D gene	J gene	clone size	CDR3 DNA	CDR3 protein
TRBV5-8	NA	TRBJ2-1	NA	TGTGCCAGCAGCCTGGTCTCTTACAATGAGCAGTTCTTC	CASSLVSYNEQFF
TRBV6-4	NA	TRBJ2-1	NA	TGTGCCAGCAGTCGAGAGATCTCCTACAATGAGCAGTTCTTC	CASSREISYNEQFF
TRBV18	NA	TRBJ1-2	NA	TGTGCCAGCTCACCCACAAGCAGCGTGTATGGCTACACCTTC	CASSPTSSVYGYTF
TRBV6-6	TRBD1	TRBJ1-4	NA	TGTGCCAGCAGCCTGACAGGGTTGGAAAAACTGTTTTTT	CASSLTGLEKLFF
TRBV7-9	NA	TRBJ1-1	NA	TGTGCCAGCAGCTTAGATCGGGGAGGGAATTATTTT	CASSLDRGGNYF
TRBV19	TRBD1	TRBJ1-2	few	TGTGCCAGTAGCCGGGGACAGAACCAGCAGAGTGGCTACACCTTC	CASSRGQNQQSGYTF
TRBV5-5	NA	TRBJ2-3	once	TGTGCCAGCAGCCCCGGACACCTCACAGATACGCAGTATTTT	CASSPGHLTDTQYF
TRBV3-1/TRBV3-2	TRBD1	TRBJ1-3	NA	TGTGCCAGCAGCCAACGGACAGGGAAAGGAAACACCATATATTTT	CASSQRTGKGNTIYF
TRBV7-3	NA	TRBJ1-2	NA	TGTGCCAGCAGTCCCTTTGGAGGAGGGCCCCATGGCTACACCTTC	CASSPFGGGPHGYTF
TRBV5-1	NA	TRBJ2-3	NA	TGCGCCACCTCCCCGGGGGGCCTCACAGATACGCAGTATTTT	CATSPGGLTDTQYF
TRBV6-6	TRBD1	TRBJ1-2	NA	TGTGCCAGCAGTTACAGGGACAGGGAAGGCTACACCTTC	CASSYRDREGYTF
TRBV29-1	NA	TRBJ1-2	NA	TGCAGCGTTGTACAGGGAGAAGGCTACACCTTC	CSVVQGEGYTF
TRBV24-1	TRBD1	TRBJ2-7	few	TGTGCCACCAGTGATATCCAACGGGACAGGGGAATCTACGAGCAGTACTTC	CATSDIQRDRGIYEQYF
TRBV5-1	NA	TRBJ1-3	few	TGCGCCAGCAGCTTGTTGCTGGGCCGTGGAAACACCATATATTTT	CASSLLLGRGNTIYF
TRBV24-1	NA	TRBJ1-2	NA	TGTGCCACCAGTGAGAATCTAGACTATGGCTACACCTTC	CATSENLDYGYTF
TRBV2	TRBD1	TRBJ1-1	NA	TGTGCCAGCAGACCAAACAGGGGCTCGACCGTTGAAGCTTTCTTT	CASRPNRGSTVEAFF
TRBV6-5	TRBD1	TRBJ1-2	NA	TGTGCCAGCAGTCCCCGACAGGGCTCCTATGGCTACACCTTC	CASSPRQGSYGYTF
TRBV19	TRBD1	TRBJ1-2	once	TGTGCCAGTAGTACATCGGACAGGGTGCGGTATGGCTACACCTTC	CASSTSDRVRYGYTF
TRBV11-2	TRBD2	TRBJ2-5	NA	TGTGCCAGCAGCCCCGGGGGGAGGGCTGGGGAGACCCAGTACTTC	CASSPGGRAGETQYF
TRBV5-1	NA	TRBJ2-3	NA	TGCGCCAGCAGCTTGCAGGGGAGCTTCACAGATACGCAGTATTTT	CASSLQGSFTDTQYF
TRBV6-4	NA	TRBJ2-7	NA	TGTGCCAGCAGTGCCCAAAACGGGAACGAGCAGTACTTC	CASSAQNGNEQYF
TRBV12-5	TRBD1	TRBJ1-5	NA	TGTGCTAGTGGCCGACAGGGTCCTCCACGGCCCCAGCATTTT	CASGRQGPPRPQHF
TRBV5-6	TRBD2	TRBJ2-3	NA	TGTGCCAGCAGCTTGGAAAGACTAGCGGTCACAGATACGCAGTATTTT	CASSLERLAVTDTQYF
TRBV4-3	NA	TRBJ2-2	NA	TGCGCCAGCAGCCGGAGGGCCGGGGAGCTGTTTTTT	CASSRRAGELFF
TRBV5-4	NA	TRBJ1-1	NA	TGTGCCAGCAGCGTTTCTACCGCGAACACTGAAGCTTTCTTT	CASSVSTANTEAFF
TRBV19	NA	TRBJ2-3	NA	TGTGCCAGTAGTATATCTAACAGACCCACAGATACGCAGTATTTT	CASSISNRPTDTQYF
TRBV9	TRBD1	TRBJ1-2	NA	TGTGCCAGCAGCGTGGCGGACAGGAACTATGGCTACACCTTC	CASSVADRNYGYTF
TRBV19	TRBD1	TRBJ1-2	once	TGTGCCAGTAGTGTCCAACAGGGGACTCGTGGCTACACCTTC	CASSVQQGTRGYTF
TRBV12-3/TRBV12-4	TRBD1	TRBJ1-1	NA	TGTGCCAGCGACAGGGGATACGAAGCTTTCTTT	CASDRGYEAFF
TRBV6-2/TRBV6-3	NA	TRBJ1-2	NA	TGTGCCAGCAGCCACGGGGGGAACGGCTACACCTTC	CASSHGGNGYTF
TRBV24-1	TRBD1	TRBJ2-1	NA	TGTGCCACCAGTGATTTGTTTAGGGGACAGGGAAAGCCTAGTGGGAACTACAATGAGCAGTTCTTC	CATSDLFRGQGKPSGNYNEQFF
TRBV27	NA	TRBJ1-2	NA	TGTGCCAGCAGTTTGGTCAGGGCTAACTATGGCTACACCTTC	CASSLVRANYGYTF
TRBV27	NA	TRBJ2-2	NA	TGTGCCAGCAGGGGACTGGGGGGCACCGGGGAGCTGTTTTTT	CASRGLGGTGELFF
TRBV4-2	TRBD2	TRBJ2-3	few	TGTGCCAGCAGCCAAGAGGGACTAGCGGGGAAAAGAGATACGCAGTATTTT	CASSQEGLAGKRDTQYF
TRBV15	TRBD1	TRBJ1-1	NA	TGTGCCACCAGCGGTACTGACAGGGGGCCTTCGGGCACTGAAGCTTTCTTT	CATSGTDRGPSGTEAFF
TRBV7-2	NA	TRBJ2-2	NA	TGTGCCAGCAGCTTAGCTCCGGGTGCGAACACCGGGGAGCTGTTTTTT	CASSLAPGANTGELFF
TRBV19	TRBD1	TRBJ1-2	NA	TGTGCCAGTAGTGAGCAGGGGGCCCGGTATGGCTACACCTTC	CASSEQGARYGYTF
TRBV2	NA	TRBJ1-5	NA	TGTGCCAGCAGTGCACAACAGCGGGTGTATCAGCCCCAGCATTTT	CASSAQQRVYQPQHF
TRBV6-2/TRBV6-3	TRBD2	TRBJ2-1	once	TGTGCCAGCAGTTATGAGTTTGGACTAGCTTCCTACAATGAGCAGTTCTTC	CASSYEFGLASYNEQFF
TRBV7-2	NA	TRBJ1-1	NA	TGTGCCAGCAGCTTAGAGGGGCATAGGGCAGCCGAAGCTTTCTTT	CASSLEGHRAAEAFF
TRBV21-1	NA	TRBJ1-1	NA	NA	CASSWGEGTEAFF
TRBV5-4	TRBD1	TRBJ1-6	NA	TGTGCCAGCAGCATCGACAGGGACCCCCTTAATTCACCCCTCCACTTT	CASSIDRDPLNSPLHF
TRBV15	NA	TRBJ1-1	NA	TGTGCCACGGGCAGGGAGGTTTTTACTGAAGCTTTCTTT	CATGREVFTEAFF
TRBV3-1/TRBV3-2	NA	TRBJ1-5	NA	TGTGCCAGCAGTTCTACTGGAGGGGTAAATCAGCCCCAGCATTTT	CASSSTGGVNQPQHF
TRBV6-6	TRBD1	TRBJ1-6	few	TGTGCCAGCAGTTCGGGACAGGGGGCAACGAATTCACCCCTCCACTTT	CASSSGQGATNSPLHF
TRBV7-2	NA	TRBJ1-5	NA	TGTGCCAGCAGCTTAGTCGGACAGCCTAATCAGCCCCAGCATTTT	CASSLVGQPNQPQHF
TRBV5-8	TRBD1	TRBJ1-1	NA	TGTGCCAGCAGCTTGGTACAGGGGGCCACTGAAGCTTTCTTT	CASSLVQGATEAFF
TRBV29-1	NA	TRBJ1-4	NA	TGCAGCGCTGCGGTGGGAGCTAATGAAAAACTGTTTTTT	CSAAVGANEKLFF
TRBV7-9	TRBD1	TRBJ1-2	NA	TGTGCCAGCAGCTCTGGACAGGGGGTCTATGGCTACACCTTC	CASSSGQGVYGYTF
TRBV5-4	TRBD2	TRBJ2-3	NA	TGTGCCAGCAGCTTCGGGACTAGCCCAGATACGCAGTATTTT	CASSFGTSPDTQYF
TRBV3-1/TRBV3-2	NA	TRBJ1-1	NA	TGTGCCAGCAGCCAAATGGAAGACAGTGAAGCTTTCTTT	CASSQMEDSEAFF
TRBV6-1	TRBD2	TRBJ2-1	NA	TGTGCCAGCAGTGAATCGTGGGGGGGTAGCCATGAGCAGTTCTTC	CASSESWGGSHEQFF
TRBV3-1/TRBV3-2	TRBD2	TRBJ2-1	NA	TGTGCCAGCAGCCCGGCCCGCCAGCGGGGCAATCGTGAGCAGTTCTTC	CASSPARQRGNREQFF
TRBV3-1/TRBV3-2	NA	TRBJ2-5	NA	TGTGCCAGCAGCTTGACTAGTAAAGAGACCCAGTACTTC	CASSLTSKETQYF
TRBV6-1	NA	TRBJ1-2	once	TGTGCCAGCAGTGAATCTCGCGGGGCAGGGTGGGCCTATTGGGGTGGCTACACCTTC	CASSESRGAGWAYWGGYTF
TRBV5-1	TRBD2	TRBJ2-3	NA	TGCGCCAGCAGCTTGGCCTACCTAGGACTAGCGGGGGGGCCAGATCACATTACGCAGTATTTT	CASSLAYLGLAGGPDHITQYF
TRBV5-1	NA	TRBJ2-2	NA	TGCGCCAGCAGCTTCGGGGGGCCGGCGGTGGTGAGCGGGGAGCTGTTTTTT	CASSFGGPAVVSGELFF